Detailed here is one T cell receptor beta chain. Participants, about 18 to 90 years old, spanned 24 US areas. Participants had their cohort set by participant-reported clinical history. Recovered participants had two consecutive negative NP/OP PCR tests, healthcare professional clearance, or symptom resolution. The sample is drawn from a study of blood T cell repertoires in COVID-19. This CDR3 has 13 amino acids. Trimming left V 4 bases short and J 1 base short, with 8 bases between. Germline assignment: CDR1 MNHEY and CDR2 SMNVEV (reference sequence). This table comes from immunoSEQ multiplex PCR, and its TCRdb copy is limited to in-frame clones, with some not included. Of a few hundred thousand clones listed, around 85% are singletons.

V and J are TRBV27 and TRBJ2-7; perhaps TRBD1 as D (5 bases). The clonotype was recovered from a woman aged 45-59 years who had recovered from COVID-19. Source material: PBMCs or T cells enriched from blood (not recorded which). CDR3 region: CASSSDTSYEQYF. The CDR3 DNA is TGTGCCAGCAGTTCGGACACTTCCTACGAGCAGTACTTC.